This T cell receptor beta chain was sequenced for a study of T cells in Graves' hyperthyroidism and ophthalmopathy. This clonotype was seen many times. The ends were cut back, 3 bases at V and 0 bases at J, with 12 bases in the middle. CDR3 size: 15 residues. Germline V gene data show CDR1 as KGHSH and CDR2 as LQKENI. Researchers took RNA transcripts and amplified the TCR beta CDR3 regions from them. First-round RT-PCR with HTBI primers amplified the TCR CDR3 region. Via MiXCR, TCRdb re-called the multiplex PCR reads, giving one row per CDR3 protein. The repertoire includes 300,000 to 500,000 distinct CDR3 sequences, around 14% of them detected once, and around a third sits in the top ten.

Sequenced: blood. This clonotype was obtained from a woman in her 30s with Graves' hyperthyroidism. This chain uses TRBV18 with TRBJ2-7; no clear D gene. The CDR3 sequence: CASSPSWQHSYEQYF. The CDR3 DNA reads TGTGCCAGCTCACCTTCCTGGCAGCACTCCTACGAGCAGTACTTC.